The 8 T cell receptor beta chains listed next were all sequenced from one sample in a study of T cells in localized non-small cell lung cancer. The data were produced by immunoSEQ multiplex PCR, yet TCRdb's version contains in-frame clones alone and is incomplete. The sample lists some 34,000 clones, about four fifths occurring once. The starting material was peripheral blood, obtained before any cancer treatment. Receptors originate from a male donor older than 55 with stage III squamous cell lung carcinoma.

The chain has TRBV7-2 and TRBJ1-1; D unclear. Trimming cost V 4 bases and J 5 bases, with 5 bases left between them. CDR3 length equals 11 residues. The germline CDR1 and CDR2 sequences are SGHTA and FQGNSA. CDR3 in amino acids: CASSWTTEAFF. The DNA of the CDR3 is TGTGCCAGCAGCTGGACGACTGAAGCTTTCTTT.

This clone showed up just once. V gene TRBV2 combines with J gene TRBJ2-3; D is ambiguous. Germline V gene lookup returns CDR1 SNHLY and CDR2 FYNNEI. This CDR3 region has 15 residues. The germline V and J ends were trimmed by 6 bases and 4 bases, with 17 bases remaining between them. CDR3 DNA sequence: TGTGCCAGCAGCGCAATCGACAAGGTCGCAGATACGCAGTATTTT. Translated: CASSAIDKVADTQYF.

The V call is TRBV9, the J call TRBJ2-1; 8 nucleotides align to TRBD1. This CDR3 has 14 residues. The trim removed 0 bases at V and 8 bases at J, leaving 4 bases unmatched. Germline V gene lookup returns CDR1 SGDLS and CDR2 YYNGEE. CDR3 DNA sequence: TGTGCCAGCAGCGTAGCTCAGGGGGCCGATGAGCAGTTCTTC. Translating gives CASSVAQGADEQFF.

This clone turned up a few times. The chain uses TRBV28 and TRBJ1-5; no reliable D call. V shed 4 bases and J shed 3 bases, with 10 bases lying between them. Per germline, CDR1 MDHEN and CDR2 SYDVKM. The CDR3 has 14 residues. CDR3 DNA sequence: TGTGCCAGCAGTTCCGGGAACAACAATCAGCCCCAGCATTTT. Protein sequence: CASSSGNNNQPQHF.

The V call is TRBV5-1, the J call TRBJ2-3; D is unresolved. The CDR3 extends over 16 amino acids. The V and J ends lost 4 bases and 0 bases respectively, with 15 bases between them. Germline CDR1 is SGHRS and CDR2 is YFSETQ. Written as DNA, the CDR3 is TGCGCCAGCAGCCCCAACTACCGATCTAGCACAGATACGCAGTATTTT. It translates to CASSPNYRSSTDTQYF.

Only one count was recorded for this clone. This chain connects TRBV4-2 to TRBJ2-2; 9 positions agree with TRBD1. Germline CDR1 and CDR2: LGHNA and YNFKEQ. The length of the CDR3 is 16 residues. With 0 bases clipped from V and 6 bases from J, the junction kept 5 bases outside the gene matches. CDR3 sequence: CASSQDWDREAGELFF. CDR3 coding DNA: TGTGCCAGCAGCCAAGATTGGGACAGGGAAGCCGGGGAGCTGTTTTTT.

The rearrangement links TRBV4-3 to TRBJ1-2; D possibly corresponds to TRBD1 (5 bases). CDR1 and CDR2 from the germline V gene are LGHNA and YSLEER. The CDR3 consists of 12 residues. The ends were cut back, 0 bases at V and 8 bases at J, with 7 bases in the middle. The CDR3 region is CASSQERDGYTF. The CDR3 region has the DNA TGCGCCAGCAGCCAAGAGCGGGACGGCTACACCTTC.

The chain joins TRBV6-6 to TRBJ1-2; no clear D gene. Germline CDR1 reads MNHNY; CDR2 reads SVGAGI (reference sequence). Trimming stripped 4 bases from V and 0 bases from J, with 0 bases between. The CDR3 length is 11 residues. This CDR3 reads CASSSNYGYTF. For the CDR3, the DNA is TGTGCCAGCAGTTCTAACTATGGCTACACCTTC.